A selection of T cell receptor beta chains follows, all from one sample in a study of PD-L1 blockade in urothelial cancer. Profiled with immunoSEQ multiplex PCR; TCRdb holds only in-frame clones, not every one. Among 56,000 or so clones, about 85% were seen once, and the ten largest hold about a sixth. Specimen: PBMCs, collected around atezolizumab (anti-PD-L1) treatment. The receptors were gathered from a man between 65 and 79 years old with urothelial cancer. Both conserved end residues are part of each CDR3. D genes are given only for firm matches. Clone size is stated in some rows and not others, as once, few, many or a class when expanded.

v_gene: TRBV27; d_gene: TRBD1; abundance: NA; j_gene: TRBJ2-2; CDR3nt: TGTGCCAGCACCAAAGGGGGACAGGGGATGGCCGGGGAGCTGTTTTTT; CDR3aa: CASTKGGQGMAGELFF
v_gene: TRBV5-6; d_gene: TRBD1; abundance: NA; j_gene: TRBJ2-7; CDR3nt: TGTGCCAGCAGCTTCACCGGGACAGACCTCTACGAGCAGTACTTC; CDR3aa: CASSFTGTDLYEQYF
v_gene: TRBV30; d_gene: TRBD1; abundance: NA; j_gene: TRBJ1-4; CDR3nt: TGTGCCTGGAGTGAATTGGGACAGAATAATGAAAAACTGTTTTTT; CDR3aa: CAWSELGQNNEKLFF
v_gene: TRBV4-2; d_gene: NA; abundance: NA; j_gene: TRBJ2-7; CDR3nt: TGTGCCAGCAGCCAAGATCCAAGCGGAGGCTCCTACGAGCAGTACTTC; CDR3aa: CASSQDPSGGSYEQYF
v_gene: TRBV28; d_gene: TRBD2; abundance: NA; j_gene: TRBJ2-3; CDR3nt: TGTGCCAGCACCCCGACTAGCGGACCCACAGATACGCAGTATTTT; CDR3aa: CASTPTSGPTDTQYF
v_gene: TRBV27; d_gene: TRBD2; abundance: once; j_gene: TRBJ2-1; CDR3nt: TGTGCCAGCAGCCGGGGGGGGGTCTACAATGAGCAGTTCTTC; CDR3aa: CASSRGGVYNEQFF
v_gene: TRBV27; d_gene: NA; abundance: NA; j_gene: TRBJ2-7; CDR3nt: TGTGCCAGCAGTTTAAGGTCCAGGAACCTTGGCGAGCAGTACTTC; CDR3aa: CASSLRSRNLGEQYF
v_gene: TRBV6-5; d_gene: TRBD2; abundance: NA; j_gene: TRBJ2-1; CDR3nt: TGTGCCAGCAGCAGTAGCGGGAGGATCAATGAGCAGTTCTTC; CDR3aa: CASSSSGRINEQFF
v_gene: TRBV10-3; d_gene: TRBD2; abundance: NA; j_gene: TRBJ2-5; CDR3nt: TGTGCCATCAGTGCCTCGACTAGCGGGAGGGGAGAGACCCAGTACTTC; CDR3aa: CAISASTSGRGETQYF
v_gene: TRBV4-2; d_gene: NA; abundance: NA; j_gene: TRBJ1-3; CDR3nt: TGTGCCAGCAGCCAAGATGAGGGAAACACCATATATTTT; CDR3aa: CASSQDEGNTIYF
v_gene: TRBV7-8; d_gene: TRBD2; abundance: NA; j_gene: TRBJ2-1; CDR3nt: TGTGCCAGCAGCTTAGGGCTAGCGGGAGAAACAAATGAGCAGTTCTTC; CDR3aa: CASSLGLAGETNEQFF
v_gene: TRBV9; d_gene: TRBD2; abundance: NA; j_gene: TRBJ2-3; CDR3nt: TGTGCCAGCAGCGTAGGGGTTAGCGGGAGGCCAAGCACAGATACGCAGTATTTT; CDR3aa: CASSVGVSGRPSTDTQYF
v_gene: TRBV5-8; d_gene: NA; abundance: NA; j_gene: TRBJ1-4; CDR3nt: TGTGCCAGCGTCCCCCGGGGATTGAGTATTGAAAAACTGTTTTTT; CDR3aa: CASVPRGLSIEKLFF
v_gene: TRBV18; d_gene: TRBD2; abundance: NA; j_gene: TRBJ2-5; CDR3nt: TGTGCCAGCTCACCTACGGGACTACAAGAGACCCAGTACTTC; CDR3aa: CASSPTGLQETQYF
v_gene: TRBV28; d_gene: NA; abundance: NA; j_gene: TRBJ2-3; CDR3nt: TGTGCCAGCAGACTCCTTGGCGGGAATGCAGATACGCAGTATTTT; CDR3aa: CASRLLGGNADTQYF
v_gene: TRBV6-5; d_gene: TRBD2; abundance: once; j_gene: TRBJ2-5; CDR3nt: TGTGCCAGCAGTTACTCGGGCGGGAGGCAGTCAGAGACCCAGTACTTC; CDR3aa: CASSYSGGRQSETQYF
v_gene: TRBV5-6; d_gene: NA; abundance: NA; j_gene: TRBJ2-3; CDR3nt: TGTGCCAGCAGCTCCCGACAGCTTCCTAGCACAGATACGCAGTATTTT; CDR3aa: CASSSRQLPSTDTQYF
v_gene: TRBV9; d_gene: NA; abundance: NA; j_gene: TRBJ2-5; CDR3nt: TGTGCCAGCAGCTCCGGACAGCCCGGGGAGACCCAGTACTTC; CDR3aa: CASSSGQPGETQYF
v_gene: TRBV6-4; d_gene: TRBD1; abundance: NA; j_gene: TRBJ2-1; CDR3nt: TGTGCCAGCAGTGGACAGGGGGGTCTTAGCAATGAGCAGTTCTTC; CDR3aa: CASSGQGGLSNEQFF
v_gene: TRBV7-2; d_gene: NA; abundance: few; j_gene: TRBJ2-7; CDR3nt: TGTGCCAGCAGCTTAGGACAGGCGATACCCTACGAGCAGTACTTC; CDR3aa: CASSLGQAIPYEQYF
v_gene: TRBV30; d_gene: NA; abundance: NA; j_gene: TRBJ2-7; CDR3nt: TGTGCCTGGAGTGTATCGAGCGTAACCTACGAGCAGTACTTC; CDR3aa: CAWSVSSVTYEQYF
v_gene: TRBV7-8; d_gene: NA; abundance: once; j_gene: TRBJ2-5; CDR3nt: TGTGCCAGCAGCTTAGCGGGAGTGGAGACCCAGTACTTC; CDR3aa: CASSLAGVETQYF
v_gene: TRBV6-1; d_gene: NA; abundance: NA; j_gene: TRBJ2-7; CDR3nt: TGTGCCAGCAGCGGAGACCACGGCCCTTACGAGCAGTACTTC; CDR3aa: CASSGDHGPYEQYF
v_gene: TRBV29-1; d_gene: NA; abundance: once; j_gene: TRBJ2-7; CDR3nt: TGCAGCGTTGATGAAGGGGAAGCCTACGAGCAGTACTTC; CDR3aa: CSVDEGEAYEQYF
v_gene: TRBV29-1; d_gene: NA; abundance: NA; j_gene: TRBJ2-7; CDR3nt: TGCAGCGTACGATCTGGCGGTGAGCAGTACTTC; CDR3aa: CSVRSGGEQYF
v_gene: TRBV19; d_gene: NA; abundance: NA; j_gene: TRBJ1-1; CDR3nt: TGTGCCAGTAGTACAGGAAGCCTGAACACTGAAGCTTTCTTT; CDR3aa: CASSTGSLNTEAFF
v_gene: TRBV5-6; d_gene: NA; abundance: NA; j_gene: TRBJ2-4; CDR3nt: TGTGCCAGCAGCTTGTGGGCAGGGGATAAGAAAAACATTCAGTACTTC; CDR3aa: CASSLWAGDKKNIQYF
v_gene: TRBV2; d_gene: NA; abundance: NA; j_gene: TRBJ2-5; CDR3nt: TGTGCCAGCAGCCGTAGCGGAGAGACCCAGTACTTC; CDR3aa: CASSRSGETQYF
v_gene: TRBV5-1; d_gene: TRBD1; abundance: NA; j_gene: TRBJ2-3; CDR3nt: TGCGCCAGCAGCTTGGCCATACAGGGGGCCACAGATACGCAGTATTTT; CDR3aa: CASSLAIQGATDTQYF
v_gene: TRBV4-1; d_gene: TRBD2; abundance: NA; j_gene: TRBJ2-2; CDR3nt: TGCGCCAGCAGCCAGGTCCGACTAGCGGGCTTCGCGAACACCGGGGAGCTGTTTTTT; CDR3aa: CASSQVRLAGFANTGELFF
v_gene: TRBV27; d_gene: NA; abundance: NA; j_gene: TRBJ1-1; CDR3nt: TGTGCCAGCAGTCCAGGTGGATTCACTGAAGCTTTCTTT; CDR3aa: CASSPGGFTEAFF
v_gene: TRBV2; d_gene: NA; abundance: NA; j_gene: TRBJ2-7; CDR3nt: TGTGCCAGCGACGGGACCTACGAGCAGTACTTC; CDR3aa: CASDGTYEQYF
v_gene: TRBV18; d_gene: TRBD1; abundance: NA; j_gene: TRBJ1-4; CDR3nt: TGTGCCAGCTCACTAGACAGGGCTAATGAAAAACTGTTTTTT; CDR3aa: CASSLDRANEKLFF
v_gene: TRBV6-5; d_gene: NA; abundance: NA; j_gene: TRBJ1-2; CDR3nt: TGTGCCAGCAGTTACGGGAGGGGAAGGGATGATGATGGCTACACCTTC; CDR3aa: CASSYGRGRDDDGYTF
v_gene: TRBV19; d_gene: TRBD1; abundance: NA; j_gene: TRBJ1-3; CDR3nt: TGTGCCAGTAGCAATCAGGGGGCTGGAAACACCATATATTTT; CDR3aa: CASSNQGAGNTIYF
v_gene: TRBV11-2; d_gene: NA; abundance: NA; j_gene: TRBJ1-1; CDR3nt: TGTGCCAGCAGCTTAGGGGCGAACACTGAAGCTTTCTTT; CDR3aa: CASSLGANTEAFF
v_gene: TRBV6-6; d_gene: NA; abundance: NA; j_gene: TRBJ1-4; CDR3nt: TGTGCCAGCACCCCAGACGGGGGAGGAAATGAAAAACTGTTTTTT; CDR3aa: CASTPDGGGNEKLFF
v_gene: TRBV7-9; d_gene: NA; abundance: NA; j_gene: TRBJ2-3; CDR3nt: TGTGCCAGCAGCTTAACGGCTAGCGCTAGCACAGATACGCAGTATTTT; CDR3aa: CASSLTASASTDTQYF
v_gene: TRBV6-5; d_gene: TRBD1; abundance: NA; j_gene: TRBJ2-2; CDR3nt: TGTGCCAGCAGTTACGGACAGGGGGACACCGGGGAGCTGTTTTTT; CDR3aa: CASSYGQGDTGELFF